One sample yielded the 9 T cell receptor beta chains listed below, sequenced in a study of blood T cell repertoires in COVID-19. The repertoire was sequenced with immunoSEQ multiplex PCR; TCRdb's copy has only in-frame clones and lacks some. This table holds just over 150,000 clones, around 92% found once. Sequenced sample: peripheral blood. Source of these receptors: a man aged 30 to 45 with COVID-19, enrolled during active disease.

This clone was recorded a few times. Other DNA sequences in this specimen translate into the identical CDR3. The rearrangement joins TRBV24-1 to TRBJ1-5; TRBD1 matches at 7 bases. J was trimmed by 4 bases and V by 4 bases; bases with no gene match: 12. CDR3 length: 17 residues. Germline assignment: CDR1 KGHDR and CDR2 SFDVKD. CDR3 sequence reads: CATSDSRTGPLNQPQHF. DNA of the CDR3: TGTGCCACCAGTGACTCCCGGACAGGTCCTTTAAATCAGCCCCAGCATTTT.

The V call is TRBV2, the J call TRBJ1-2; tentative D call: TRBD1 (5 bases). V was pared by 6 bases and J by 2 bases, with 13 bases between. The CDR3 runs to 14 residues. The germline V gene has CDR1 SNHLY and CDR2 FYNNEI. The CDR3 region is CASSTGASNYGYTF. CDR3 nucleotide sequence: TGTGCCAGCAGCACAGGAGCCTCAAACTATGGCTACACCTTC. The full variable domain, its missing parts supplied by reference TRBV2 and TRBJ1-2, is EPEVTQTPSHQVTQMGQEVILRCVPISNHLYFYWYRQILGQKVEFLVSFYNNEISEKSEIFDDQFSVERPDGSNFTLKIRSTKLEDSAMYFCASSTGASNYGYTFGSGTRLTVV.

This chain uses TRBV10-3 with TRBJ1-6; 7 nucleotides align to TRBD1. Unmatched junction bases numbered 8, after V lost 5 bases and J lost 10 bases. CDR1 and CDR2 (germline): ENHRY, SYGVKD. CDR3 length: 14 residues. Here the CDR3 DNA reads TGTGCCATCAGTAAGGGGGCTTCTGGATCACCCCTCCACTTT. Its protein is CAISKGASGSPLHF.

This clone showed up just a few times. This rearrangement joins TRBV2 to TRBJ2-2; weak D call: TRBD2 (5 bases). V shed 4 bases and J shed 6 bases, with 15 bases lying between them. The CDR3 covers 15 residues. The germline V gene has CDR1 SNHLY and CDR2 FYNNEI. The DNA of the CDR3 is TGTGCCAGCAGTGTGGCTAGCTCTTCGCCCGGGGAGCTGTTTTTT. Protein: CASSVASSSPGELFF.

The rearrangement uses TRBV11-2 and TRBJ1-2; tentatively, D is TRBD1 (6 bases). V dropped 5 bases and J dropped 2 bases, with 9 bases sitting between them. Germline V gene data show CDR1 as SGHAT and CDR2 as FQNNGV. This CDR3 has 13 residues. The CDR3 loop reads CASSPDSNYGYTF. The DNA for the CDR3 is TGTGCCAGCAGCCCGGACAGCAACTATGGCTACACCTTC.

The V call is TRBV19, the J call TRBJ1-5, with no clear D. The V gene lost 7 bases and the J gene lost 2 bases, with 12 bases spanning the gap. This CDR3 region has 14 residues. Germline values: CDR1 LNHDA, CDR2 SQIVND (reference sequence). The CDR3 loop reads CASIKVGGNQPQHF. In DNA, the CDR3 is TGTGCCAGTATTAAAGTCGGGGGCAATCAGCCCCAGCATTTT.

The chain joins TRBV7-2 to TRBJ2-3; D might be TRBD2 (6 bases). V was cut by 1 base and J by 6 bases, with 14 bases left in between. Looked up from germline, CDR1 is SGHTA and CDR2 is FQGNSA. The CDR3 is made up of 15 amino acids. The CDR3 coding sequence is TGTGCCAGCAGCTTAGACGGGACTCGCTCCGATACGCAGTATTTT. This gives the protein CASSLDGTRSDTQYF.

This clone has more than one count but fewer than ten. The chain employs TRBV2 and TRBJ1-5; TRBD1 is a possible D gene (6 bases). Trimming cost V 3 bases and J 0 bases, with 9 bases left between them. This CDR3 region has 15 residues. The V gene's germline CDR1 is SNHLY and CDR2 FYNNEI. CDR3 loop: CASSETGFSNQPQHF. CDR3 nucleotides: TGTGCCAGCAGTGAGACAGGATTTAGCAATCAGCCCCAGCATTTT.

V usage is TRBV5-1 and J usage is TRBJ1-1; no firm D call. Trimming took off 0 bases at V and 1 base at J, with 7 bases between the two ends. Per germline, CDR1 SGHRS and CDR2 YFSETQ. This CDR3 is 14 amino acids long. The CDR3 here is CASSLEGGNTEAFF. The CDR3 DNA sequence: TGCGCCAGCAGCTTGGAAGGAGGGAACACTGAAGCTTTCTTT.